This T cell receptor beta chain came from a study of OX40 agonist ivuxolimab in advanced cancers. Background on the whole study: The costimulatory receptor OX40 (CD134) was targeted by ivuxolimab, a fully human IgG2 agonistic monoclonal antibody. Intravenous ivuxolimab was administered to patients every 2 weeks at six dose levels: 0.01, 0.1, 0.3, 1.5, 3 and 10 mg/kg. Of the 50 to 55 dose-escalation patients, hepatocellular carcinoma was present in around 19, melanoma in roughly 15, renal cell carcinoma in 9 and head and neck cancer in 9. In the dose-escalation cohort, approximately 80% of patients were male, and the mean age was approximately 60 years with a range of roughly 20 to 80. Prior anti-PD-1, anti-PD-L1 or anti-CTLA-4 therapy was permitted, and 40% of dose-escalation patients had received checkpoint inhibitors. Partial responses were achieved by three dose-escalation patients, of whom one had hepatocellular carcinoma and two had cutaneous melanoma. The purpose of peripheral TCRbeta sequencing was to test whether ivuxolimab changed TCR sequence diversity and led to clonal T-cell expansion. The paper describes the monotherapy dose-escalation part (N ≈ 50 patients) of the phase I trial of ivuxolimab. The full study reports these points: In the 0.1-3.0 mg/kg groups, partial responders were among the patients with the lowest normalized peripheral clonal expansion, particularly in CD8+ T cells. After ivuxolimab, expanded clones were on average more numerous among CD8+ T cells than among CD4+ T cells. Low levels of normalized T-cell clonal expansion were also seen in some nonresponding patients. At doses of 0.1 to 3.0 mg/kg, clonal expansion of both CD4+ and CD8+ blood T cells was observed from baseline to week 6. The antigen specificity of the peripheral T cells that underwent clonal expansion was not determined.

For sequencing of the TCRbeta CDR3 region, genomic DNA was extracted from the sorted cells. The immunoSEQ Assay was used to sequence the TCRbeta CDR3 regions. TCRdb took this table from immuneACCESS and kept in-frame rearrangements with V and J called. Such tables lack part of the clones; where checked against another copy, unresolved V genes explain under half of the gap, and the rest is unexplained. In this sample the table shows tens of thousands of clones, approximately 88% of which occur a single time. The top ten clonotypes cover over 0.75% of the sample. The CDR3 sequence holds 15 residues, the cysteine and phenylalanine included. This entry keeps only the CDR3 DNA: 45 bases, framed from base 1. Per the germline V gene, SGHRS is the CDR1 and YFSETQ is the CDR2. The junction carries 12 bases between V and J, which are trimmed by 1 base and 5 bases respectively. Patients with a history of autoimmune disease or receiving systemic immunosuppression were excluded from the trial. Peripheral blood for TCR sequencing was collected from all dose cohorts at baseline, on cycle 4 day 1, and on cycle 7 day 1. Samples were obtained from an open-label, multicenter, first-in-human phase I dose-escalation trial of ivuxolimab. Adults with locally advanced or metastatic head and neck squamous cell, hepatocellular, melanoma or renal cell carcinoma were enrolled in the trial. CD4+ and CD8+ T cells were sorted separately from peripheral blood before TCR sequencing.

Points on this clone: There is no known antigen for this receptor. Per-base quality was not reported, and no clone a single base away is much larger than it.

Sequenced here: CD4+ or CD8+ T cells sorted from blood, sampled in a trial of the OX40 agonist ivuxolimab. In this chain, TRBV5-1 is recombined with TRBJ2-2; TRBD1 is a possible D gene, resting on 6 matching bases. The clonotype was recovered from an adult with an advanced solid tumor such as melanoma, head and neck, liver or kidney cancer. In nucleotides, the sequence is TGCGCCAGCAGCTTGAAGGGACAACCTACCGGGGAGCTGTTTTTT. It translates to CASSLKGQPTGELFF.